These 28 T cell receptor beta chains were sequenced from one sample in a study of blood T cell repertoires in COVID-19. Some clones are missing from TCRdb's copy, which holds only in-frame ones; the method was immunoSEQ multiplex PCR. The sample includes 150,000 to 200,000 clones, about 77% seen only once; the top ten take 2.8%. Sequencing used peripheral blood. These receptors came from an elderly woman with active or convalescent COVID-19.

The V call is TRBV9, the J call TRBJ2-2; D might be TRBD2 (6 bases). This CDR3 contains 16 residues. Trimming took off 7 bases at V and 5 bases at J, with 21 bases between the two ends. Germline V CDR1 and CDR2: SGDLS, YYNGEE. The CDR3 DNA reads as TGTGCCAGCGGAGGGGAAGGGGCGCGAGGAACCGGGGAGCTGTTTTTT. The encoded protein is CASGGEGARGTGELFF.

This rearrangement joins TRBV27 to TRBJ2-5, with 7 nucleotides matching TRBD1. Germline trimming cut 6 bases from V and 4 bases from J; bases unmatched to any gene: 11. The CDR3 spans 15 residues. Germline CDR1 is MNHEY and CDR2 is SMNVEV (reference sequence). Here the CDR3 reads CASRASGGFSETQYF. The CDR3, as DNA: TGTGCCAGCAGGGCCTCAGGGGGTTTTTCAGAGACCCAGTACTTC.

This clone was seen a single time. The V call is TRBV7-6, the J call TRBJ1-6; a weak D match, TRBD1 (5 bases). Trimming removed 0 bases at V and 14 bases at J, with 23 bases between. The germline V gene has CDR1 SGHVS and CDR2 FNYEAQ. The CDR3 contains 17 residues. In nucleotides, the CDR3 is TGTGCCAGCAGCTTAGCAAACCGGGGCCGGGGGTCCGTGGCCCTCCACTTT. It specifies CASSLANRGRGSVALHF.

V is TRBV11-3 and J is TRBJ2-1; TRBD1 aligns across 9 bases. Germline V gene sequence: CDR1 SGHNT, CDR2 YENEEA. V dropped 4 bases and J dropped 0; count of bases not matched to a gene: 1. The CDR3 runs to 15 residues. This chain's CDR3 is CASSSTGGSYNEQFF. CDR3 sequence (DNA): TGTGCCAGCAGCTCGACAGGGGGCTCCTACAATGAGCAGTTCTTC.

This chain joins TRBV2 and TRBJ1-6; 10 bases line up with TRBD1. Trimming took 6 bases from V and 9 from J; bases not matched to a gene: 14. Germline V CDR1 and CDR2: SNHLY, FYNNEI. The CDR3 has 17 amino acids. CDR3 amino acids: CASSTYAPGQGRSPLHF. CDR3 nucleotides: TGTGCCAGCAGCACATACGCACCGGGACAGGGGCGTTCACCCCTCCACTTT.

The table lists this clone with a count of one. V is TRBV9 and J is TRBJ2-2; the match to TRBD1 covers 8 bases. V was clipped by 4 bases and J by 5 bases; unmatched bases: 7. This CDR3 contains 15 residues. Germline CDR1 SGDLS, CDR2 YYNGEE. The CDR3 bases are TGTGCCAGCAGCCTGGGGACAGGAGGGACCGGGGAGCTGTTTTTT. It translates to CASSLGTGGTGELFF.

This chain connects TRBV7-9 to TRBJ1-1; D not certain. The ends were cut back, 4 bases at V and 6 bases at J, with 12 bases in the middle. Germline lookup yields CDR1 SEHNR and CDR2 FQNEAQ (reference sequence). The CDR3 is 13 amino acids. This CDR3 is CASSSRGEAEAFF. The CDR3 nucleotides are TGTGCCAGCAGCTCAAGAGGTGAAGCTGAAGCTTTCTTT.

This clone was seen just once. The chain has TRBV4-2 and TRBJ2-7; the D gene is possibly TRBD1 (5 bases). From germline, CDR1 is LGHNA and CDR2 YNFKEQ. The CDR3 runs 12 residues. The germline V and J ends were trimmed by 3 bases and 4 bases, with 7 bases remaining between them. The CDR3: CASSHHRYEQYF. CDR3 in DNA: TGTGCCAGCAGCCACCACAGGTACGAGCAGTACTTC.

The chain joins TRBV9 to TRBJ2-1, with a tentative D call TRBD1 (6 bases). Trimming took 4 bases from V and 4 from J, leaving 12 bases between them. From germline, CDR1 is SGDLS and CDR2 YYNGEE. This CDR3 contains 14 residues. CDR3 bases: TGTGCCAGCAGCCGGGACACATTGTACAATGAGCAGTTCTTC. It is translated as CASSRDTLYNEQFF.

The rearrangement uses TRBV11-2 and TRBJ1-1; 8 nucleotides align to TRBD1. After removal of 3 bases from V and 2 bases from J, the junction contained 8 bases not matched to a gene. CDR3 length: 16 residues. Germline V gene sequence: CDR1 SGHAT, CDR2 FQNNGV. As DNA, the CDR3 is TGTGCCAGCAGCTTGGGCAGGGGGCGCGGAAACACTGAAGCTTTCTTT. Translation: CASSLGRGRGNTEAFF.

This clone has only a few counts. V is TRBV27 and J is TRBJ1-1, with a weak D call TRBD1 (5 bases). Germline V gene lookup returns CDR1 MNHEY and CDR2 SMNVEV (reference sequence). The CDR3 loop spans 13 amino acids. V lost 11 bases and J lost 4, with 17 bases in between. CDR3 protein: CAVRGPPGTEAFF. CDR3 coding DNA: TGTGCCGTGCGGGGCCCCCCTGGCACTGAAGCTTTCTTT.

V and J are TRBV5-4 and TRBJ2-2, with TRBD2 identical over 14 bases. CDR3 size: 16 residues. Germline assignment: CDR1 SGHNT and CDR2 YYREEE (reference sequence). V lost 4 bases to trimming and J lost 5 bases; unmatched junction nucleotides: 4. The CDR3 DNA sequence: TGTGCCAGCAGCGGACTAGCGGGGGGTAGGACCGGGGAGCTGTTTTTT. Translating it yields CASSGLAGGRTGELFF. The full variable domain, its missing parts supplied by reference TRBV5-4 and TRBJ2-2, is ETGVTQSPTHLIKTRGQQVTLRCSSQSGHNTVSWYQQALGQGPQFIFQYYREEENGRGNFPPRFSGLQFPNYSSELNVNALELDDSALYLCASSGLAGGRTGELFFGEGSRLTVL.

This clone was recorded only once. The V gene is TRBV5-6, the J gene TRBJ1-1; tentatively, D is TRBD1 (5 bases). Germline CDR1 reads SGHDT; CDR2 reads YYEEEE. This CDR3 contains 15 residues. Trimming removed 0 bases from V and 4 bases from J, with 13 bases in between. The CDR3 DNA sequence: TGTGCCAGCAGCTTGGGGGCAGTCGGGGGCACTGAAGCTTTCTTT. The encoded protein is CASSLGAVGGTEAFF.

The chain has TRBV7-2 and TRBJ2-7; possible D gene TRBD2, 6 bases. V was pared by 5 bases and J by 2 bases, with 19 bases between. This CDR3 spans 16 amino acids. CDR1 and CDR2 (germline): SGHTA, FQGNSA. CDR3 DNA: TGTGCCAGCAGCCAAAGTGGGGGGAGAAGTCCCTACGAGCAGTACTTC. This sequence encodes CASSQSGGRSPYEQYF.

This chain links TRBV3-1 (or the pseudogene TRBV3-2) with TRBJ2-7; D perhaps matches TRBD1 (6 bases). The V gene lost 8 bases and the J gene lost 0 bases, with 20 bases spanning the gap. The CDR3 sequence is 16 residues long. Germline V gene lookup returns CDR1 LGHDT and CDR2 YNNKEL (reference sequence). CDR3 amino acids: CASRVRFRGLSYEQYF. Written as DNA, the CDR3 is TGTGCCAGCCGCGTAAGATTCAGGGGCCTCTCCTACGAGCAGTACTTC.

The chain carries TRBV19 and TRBJ1-2; a weak D match, TRBD1 (5 bases). The CDR3 is made up of 13 amino acids. With 4 bases removed from V and 4 bases from J, the gap between germline ends came to 10 bases. Per the germline V gene, CDR1 is LNHDA and CDR2 is SQIVND (reference sequence). The CDR3 spells CASSTGTFYGYTF. The CDR3 DNA is TGTGCCAGTAGTACCGGGACTTTCTATGGCTACACCTTC.

This clone showed up just once. The chain employs TRBV27 and TRBJ1-6, with 7 nucleotides matching TRBD1. V lost 8 bases to trimming and J lost 0 bases; unmatched junction nucleotides: 4. The CDR3 is made up of 15 amino acids. Germline assignment: CDR1 MNHEY and CDR2 SMNVEV (reference sequence). CDR3 bases: TGTGCCAGCTCAGGGGGGAGCTCCTATAATTCACCCCTCCACTTT. Translation gives CASSGGSSYNSPLHF.

This chain joins TRBV11-1 and TRBJ2-7; TRBD1 agrees at 7 bases. The CDR3 length is 12 residues. Germline trimming cut 6 bases from V and 7 bases from J; bases unmatched to any gene: 6. Germline-derived CDR1 and CDR2 are SGHAT and FQDESV (reference sequence). CDR3 sequence (DNA): TGTGCCAGCAGTTCGGACAGGAGTGAGCAGTACTTC. It is translated as CASSSDRSEQYF. The full variable domain, in which reference TRBV11-1 and TRBJ2-7 provide the parts outside the CDR3, is EAEVAQSPRYKITEKSQAVAFWCDPISGHATLYWYRQILGQGPELLVQFQDESVVDDSQLPKDRFSAERLKGVDSTLKIQPAELGDSAMYLCASSSDRSEQYFGPGTRLTVT.

This clone appeared a single time. The rearrangement links TRBV12-3 or TRBV12-4 to TRBJ1-2; TRBD1 agrees at 9 bases. The CDR3 contains 12 residues. V gave up 7 bases and J gave up 11 bases; unmatched junction bases: 8. The CDR3 DNA sequence: TGTGCCAGCACCCTGTGGACAGGGGAGTACACCTTC. Protein: CASTLWTGEYTF.

This clone has more than one count but fewer than ten. The chain uses TRBV9 and TRBJ1-6; D is uncertain. Trimming stripped 4 bases from V and 10 bases from J, with 18 bases between. The CDR3 sequence is 15 residues long. The germline CDR1 and CDR2 sequences are SGDLS and YYNGEE. The CDR3 DNA is TGTGCCAGCAGCACACGGGATTTCGAAACATCACCCCTCCACTTT. It translates to CASSTRDFETSPLHF.

This chain joins TRBV5-1 and TRBJ1-1; a possible D gene is TRBD1 (6 bases). The ends were cut back, 4 bases at V and 3 bases at J, with 10 bases in the middle. This CDR3 has 13 amino acids. Per germline, CDR1 SGHRS and CDR2 YFSETQ. Written as DNA, the CDR3 is TGCGCCAGCAGCGTTGACAGGCACACTGAAGCTTTCTTT. Amino acid sequence: CASSVDRHTEAFF.

This clone was counted a few times. This chain uses TRBV24-1 with TRBJ1-2, with 7 bases identical to TRBD1. Germline assignment: CDR1 KGHDR and CDR2 SFDVKD. V lost 3 bases, J lost 4 bases, and 7 bases stayed unmatched. This CDR3 is 15 amino acids long. DNA of the CDR3: TGTGCCACCAGTGATAGGACAGGAGGGTTCTATGGCTACACCTTC. Translated: CATSDRTGGFYGYTF.

The rearrangement joins TRBV3-1 (or the pseudogene TRBV3-2) to TRBJ2-7; 8 nucleotides agree with TRBD2. The CDR3 is 16 residues long. J lost 1 base, V lost 2 bases, and 7 bases had no gene match. The germline CDR1 and CDR2 sequences are LGHDT and YNNKEL (reference sequence). CDR3 in amino acids: CASSQRLTSGSYEQYF. The CDR3 nucleotides are TGTGCCAGCAGCCAACGGCTCACTAGCGGATCCTACGAGCAGTACTTC.

V is TRBV18 and J is TRBJ2-7, with 8 nucleotides matching TRBD2. From germline, CDR1 is KGHSH and CDR2 LQKENI. Trimming cost V 3 bases and J 6 bases; bases outside gene matches: 4. The CDR3 consists of 13 residues. CDR3 nucleotide sequence: TGTGCCAGCTCACCCCGGGAGGGCCCCGAGCAGTACTTC. This sequence encodes CASSPREGPEQYF.

The rearrangement links TRBV9 to TRBJ1-3; TRBD1 might be the D (6 bases). This CDR3 is 13 amino acids long. CDR1 is SGDLS and CDR2 is YYNGEE in the germline V gene. The V end lost 2 bases, the J end lost 9 bases, and 12 bases lay between the germline ends. CDR3 loop: CASSVDSWSTIYF. CDR3 DNA: TGTGCCAGCAGCGTGGACAGCTGGAGCACCATATATTTT.

This chain links TRBV24-1 with TRBJ1-2; D remains unclear. Trimming took off 3 bases at V and 2 bases at J, with 6 bases between the two ends. Germline values: CDR1 KGHDR, CDR2 SFDVKD. This CDR3 spans 13 amino acids. In DNA, the CDR3 is TGTGCCACCAGTGATCCAGTAAACTATGGCTACACCTTC. This gives the protein CATSDPVNYGYTF.

This clone was seen once. This chain links TRBV25-1 with TRBJ1-2; no firm D call. V gave up 3 bases and J gave up 7 bases, with 15 bases separating them. This CDR3 has 14 amino acids. Germline V gene lookup returns CDR1 MGHDK and CDR2 SYGVNS. CDR3 region: CASSDPASFLGYTF. CDR3 in DNA: TGTGCCAGCAGTGATCCCGCGAGTTTCCTTGGCTACACCTTC.

V gene TRBV28 combines with J gene TRBJ2-7; TRBD1 matches 10 bases. The CDR3 has 16 amino acids. CDR1 and CDR2 from the germline V gene are MDHEN and SYDVKM. V dropped 5 bases and J dropped 2; count of bases not matched to a gene: 9. CDR3 amino acids: CASSPARTGGAYEQYF. CDR3 in DNA: TGTGCCAGCAGTCCGGCTCGGACAGGGGGGGCCTACGAGCAGTACTTC.